The T cell receptor beta chain described here comes from a study of CD4+ T cells in melanoma. Data came from immunoSEQ multiplex PCR; TCRdb stores just in-frame clones and leaves some out. This sample carries some 9,700 clones, approximately 78% of them seen once, and the ten largest clones take about 24%. Comment on this clone: Its antigen remains unidentified.

Germline CDR1 reads SGDLS; CDR2 reads YYNGEE. The CDR3 is made up of 15 amino acids. Trimming left V 0 bases short and J 1 base short, with 10 bases between. The study, taken as a whole, reports: CD8+ T cell, macrophage and B cell function reportedly correlated with neoantigen-specific CD4+ T cells.

The sequence came from a human donor with melanoma. The chain employs TRBV9 and TRBJ1-1, with D uncertain. Material: tumor tissue. CDR3 sequence (DNA): TGTGCCAGCAGCGTAGGGGTCCCAGCGAACACTGAAGCTTTCTTT. It codes for CASSVGVPANTEAFF.